Sequencing of this T cell receptor beta chain was carried out in a study of OX40 agonist ivuxolimab in advanced cancers. Study information: Melanoma, hepatocellular carcinoma, head and neck or renal cell cancer occurred in dose-escalation patients.

Details on this clone: The antigen is unknown. Within the sample, other DNA sequences also encode this same CDR3.

Germline CDR1 SGHTA, CDR2 FQGNSA. V dropped 1 base and J dropped 1 base, with 8 bases sitting between them. This CDR3 is 14 amino acids long. Study-wide results and limits: Certain nonresponders additionally had low normalized T-cell clonal expansion. People who partly responded at 0.1-3.0 mg/kg had some of the least clonal expansion seen.

Assay: immunoSEQ multiplex PCR; the TCRdb copy retains only in-frame clones and omits some. There are roughly 80,000 clones in the sample; around four fifths occur only once, and 0.76% lies in the top ten. V gene TRBV7-2 combines with J gene TRBJ2-7, with D maybe TRBD1 (5 bases). The receptor was derived from an adult with an advanced solid tumor such as melanoma, head and neck, liver or kidney cancer. This material consisted of CD4+ or CD8+ T cells sorted from blood, taken in a trial of the OX40 agonist ivuxolimab. Written as DNA, the CDR3 is TGTGCCAGCAGCTTAGTAGACAGATCCTACGAGCAGTACTTC. Translated: CASSLVDRSYEQYF.